This T cell receptor (beta chain) was sequenced for a study of T cell responses to AZD1222 COVID-19 vaccine (dated by TCRdb to the early 2020s). Regarding the complete study: Because spike-specific TCR depth and breadth did not differ between the two schedules, AZD1222 recipients who got a second dose at roughly 4 weeks were pooled with those who got a second dose at roughly 12 weeks. A total of more than 230 trial participants underwent TCR sequencing, of whom more than 200 had received two doses of AZD1222 and roughly 26 had received two doses of the MenACWY control vaccine. Trial participants were enrolled by age into 18-55, 56-69 and 70-plus year subgroups, with 148, 28 and 57 TCR-sequenced participants respectively. On the study overall, not on this receptor specifically: Because no samples from the day 14 peak response were available, repertoires could be characterized only after the peak T cell response. Conclusions about previously exposed vaccinees were limited because only six AZD1222 recipients were SARS-CoV-2 seropositive at baseline. Participants were mostly white British and included more females than males, and it was suggested by the authors that clonal diversity may have been underestimated. Reportedly, close to half of the unique spike-specific TCRs recognized epitopes lying outside the regions that are mutated in the B.1.351 and B.1.1.7 variants. Vaccine-associated CD4 TCRs spanned the whole spike protein, with dominant responses in regions 160-218 and 743-854. After two AZD1222 doses, spike-specific TCR breadth and depth were significantly higher than at day 0 and than in MenACWY recipients. The 56-69-year group was small, and its depth increase did not reach significance, likely because of low power.

The time point label on this specimen signifies: baseline before first vaccination. Vaccinee samples came from UK trials COV001 and COV002, including a single-blind randomized controlled phase 2/3 trial of AZD1222 (ChAdOx1 nCoV-19) in healthy adults. Trial participant PBMC samples were collected at day 0 and day 28 after the second dose for TCRbeta chain sequencing. This clone was seen just once. The target of this receptor is not known. Base quality data are lacking; no much larger clone is found one base away. From the germline V gene, CDR1 is WSHSY and CDR2 is SAAADI. From cysteine to phenylalanine, the CDR3 is 12 amino acids long. Solely the CDR3 DNA is kept, with 36 bases framed from the first base. V is shortened by 7 bases, J by 0 bases, and the region joining them spans 3 bases. The CDR3 regions of human TCRbeta chains were subjected to immunosequencing. The study's own analysis went as follows. Repertoire TCRs were checked for matches against a reference library of SARS-CoV-2-specific TCRs that had been generated using the MIRA antigen-specificity platform. Breadth was defined as the fraction of unique TCRs that were SARS-CoV-2-associated. Depth was defined as the fraction of total T cells that were SARS-CoV-2-associated. Each spike-specific TCR was assigned to its reactive spike region and to a CD4 or CD8 class using the MIRA data. Log10-transformed breadth and depth values were compared by one-way ANOVA with Sidak's multiple comparisons tests. Sourced from immuneACCESS, this table was stored by TCRdb with only in-frame sequences that have V and J called. A share of the clones is absent; for the studies checked, an unresolved V gene accounts for under half, and the remainder has no known explanation. V and J calls and clone size are copied from that table; D and trimming were computed from the DNA. The sample table shows approximately 100,000 clones, and about 89% are seen once. Approximately 15% of the sample lies in the top ten.

The input for sequencing was peripheral blood, taken on day 0 of AZD1222 vaccination. Rearrangement joined TRBV10-2 to TRBJ2-2; a confident D gene designation cannot be given. The TCR was taken from an adult in good health. The CDR3 reads CASTANTGELFF. The nucleotides read TGCGCCAGCACTGCGAACACCGGGGAGCTGTTTTTT.